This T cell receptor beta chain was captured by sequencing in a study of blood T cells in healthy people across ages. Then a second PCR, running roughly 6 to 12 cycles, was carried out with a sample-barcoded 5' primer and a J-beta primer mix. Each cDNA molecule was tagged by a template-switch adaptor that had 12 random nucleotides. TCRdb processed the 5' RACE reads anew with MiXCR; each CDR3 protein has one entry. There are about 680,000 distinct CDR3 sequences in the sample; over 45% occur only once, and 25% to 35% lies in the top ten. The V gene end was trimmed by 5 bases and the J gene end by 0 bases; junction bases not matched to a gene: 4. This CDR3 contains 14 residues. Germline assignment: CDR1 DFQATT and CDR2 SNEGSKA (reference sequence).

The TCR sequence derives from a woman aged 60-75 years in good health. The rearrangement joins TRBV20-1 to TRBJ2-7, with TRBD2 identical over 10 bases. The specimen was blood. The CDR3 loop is CSALIAGGSYEQYF. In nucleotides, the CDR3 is TGCAGTGCTCTTATAGCGGGAGGCTCCTACGAGCAGTACTTC.